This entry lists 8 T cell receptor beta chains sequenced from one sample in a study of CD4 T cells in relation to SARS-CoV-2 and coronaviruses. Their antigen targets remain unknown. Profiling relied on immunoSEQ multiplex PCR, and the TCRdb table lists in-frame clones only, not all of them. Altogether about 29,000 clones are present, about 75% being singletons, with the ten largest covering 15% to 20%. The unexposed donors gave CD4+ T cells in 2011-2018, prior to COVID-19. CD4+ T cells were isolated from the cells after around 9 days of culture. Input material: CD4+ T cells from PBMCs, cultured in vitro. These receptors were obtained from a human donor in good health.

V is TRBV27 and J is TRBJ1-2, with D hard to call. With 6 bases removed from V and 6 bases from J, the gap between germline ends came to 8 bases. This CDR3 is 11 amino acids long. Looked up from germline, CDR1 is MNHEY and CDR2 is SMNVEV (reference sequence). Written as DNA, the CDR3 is TGTGCCAGCAGAGGGCATAATGGCTACACCTTC. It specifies CASRGHNGYTF.

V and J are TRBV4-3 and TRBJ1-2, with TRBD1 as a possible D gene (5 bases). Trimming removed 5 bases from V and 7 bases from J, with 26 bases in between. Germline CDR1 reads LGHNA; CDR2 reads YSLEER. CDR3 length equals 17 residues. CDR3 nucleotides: TGCGCCAGCAGCAATACCTACAGAGGGGCCACCATCAGTGGCTACACCTTC. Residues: CASSNTYRGATISGYTF.

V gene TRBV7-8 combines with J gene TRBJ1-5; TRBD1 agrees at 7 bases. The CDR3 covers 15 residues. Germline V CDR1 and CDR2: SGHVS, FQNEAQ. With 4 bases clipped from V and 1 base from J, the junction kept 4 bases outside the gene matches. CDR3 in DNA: TGTGCCAGCAGCTCGACAGGGCCGAGCAATCAGCCCCAGCATTTT. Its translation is CASSSTGPSNQPQHF.

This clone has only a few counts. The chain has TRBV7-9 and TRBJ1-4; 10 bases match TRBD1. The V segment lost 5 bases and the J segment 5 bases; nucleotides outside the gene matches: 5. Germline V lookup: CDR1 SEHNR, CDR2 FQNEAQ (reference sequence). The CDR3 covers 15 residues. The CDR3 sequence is CASSVQGQGNEKLFF. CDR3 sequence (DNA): TGTGCCAGCAGCGTGCAGGGACAGGGGAATGAAAAACTGTTTTTT. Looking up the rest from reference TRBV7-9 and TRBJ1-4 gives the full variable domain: DTGVSQNPRHKITKRGQNVTFRCDPISEHNRLYWYRQTLGQGPEFLTYFQNEAQLEKSRLLSDRFSAERPKGSFSTLEIQRTEQGDSAMYLCASSVQGQGNEKLFFGSGTQLSVL.

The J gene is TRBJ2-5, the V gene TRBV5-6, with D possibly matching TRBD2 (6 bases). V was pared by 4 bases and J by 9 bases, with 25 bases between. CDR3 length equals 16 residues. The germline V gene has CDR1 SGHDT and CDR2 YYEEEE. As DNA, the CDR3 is TGTGCCAGCAGCCCTCCCCGGGCTAGCGTCATTGAGGCCCAGTACTTC. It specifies CASSPPRASVIEAQYF.

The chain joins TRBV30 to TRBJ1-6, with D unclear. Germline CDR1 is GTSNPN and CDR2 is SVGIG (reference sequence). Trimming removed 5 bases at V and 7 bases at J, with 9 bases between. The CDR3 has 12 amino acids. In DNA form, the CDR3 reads TGTGCCTGGGAATCCAGGAATTCACCCCTCCACTTT. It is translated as CAWESRNSPLHF.

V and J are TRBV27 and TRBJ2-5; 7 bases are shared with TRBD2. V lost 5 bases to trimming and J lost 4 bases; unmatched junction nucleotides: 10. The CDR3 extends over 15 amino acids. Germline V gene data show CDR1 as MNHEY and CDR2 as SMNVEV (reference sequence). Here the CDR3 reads CASSPFGGGGETQYF. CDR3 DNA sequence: TGTGCCAGCAGTCCCTTCGGTGGGGGGGGAGAGACCCAGTACTTC.

CDR3 sequence reads: CASSPLDGASYNEQFF. The CDR3 region has the DNA TGTGCCAGCAGCCCATTGGACGGCGCATCCTACAATGAGCAGTTCTTC. The chain employs TRBV3-1 (or the pseudogene TRBV3-2) and TRBJ2-1; unclear D gene. The CDR3 totals 16 residues. CDR1 is LGHDT, CDR2 YNNKEL, per germline (reference sequence). Trimming pared 4 bases from V and 1 base from J, leaving 14 bases between.